A single TCR beta chain is shown here with its context. Each sample came from a Caucasian adult donor living in Nashville, Tennessee. It was into CD45RA+ naive and CD45RA-negative memory subsets that the CD4+ cells were split. The entry originates in a study of shared clonotypes between healthy human individuals. Data came from immunoSEQ multiplex PCR; TCRdb stores just in-frame clones and leaves some out. Altogether 2 million to 2.5 million clones are present, about nine tenths being singletons, with the ten largest covering approximately 0.4%. The sequence came from a man between 18 and 35 years old in good health. Some clones in this sample may be carry-over from other donors' samples. Input material: naive CD4+ T cells from PBMCs. As to subset: CD45RA+ positively selected.

Here the CDR3 reads CASSQVDRGRRDTEAFF. The CDR3, as DNA: TGTGCCAGCAGCCAAGTGGACAGGGGGCGCCGGGACACTGAAGCTTTCTTT. The chain is built from TRBV14 and TRBJ1-1; 11 bases are a match to TRBD1. Germline V gives CDR1 SGHDN, CDR2 FVKESK. This CDR3 has 17 residues. With V trimmed by 1 base and J by 3 bases, 7 bases remained unmatched.